This T cell receptor (beta chain) was observed in a study of cytomegalovirus exposure and HLA in healthy donors. Study conclusions and caveats: Rare TCR sequences predominated, though certain public TCRs were found in many donors.

As regards this clone: Its antigen remains unknown.

The ends lost 0 bases at V and 3 bases at J; junction bases unmatched: 10. This CDR3 is built from 17 residues. Germline V lookup: CDR1 SGHNT, CDR2 YENEEA. The primer mix had 60 Vbeta and 13 Jbeta primers. Profiling relied on immunoSEQ multiplex PCR, and the TCRdb table lists in-frame clones only, not all of them. The table shows over 100,000 clones, with roughly 60% occurring only once. The sample comprised PBMCs. The chain uses TRBV11-3 and TRBJ1-1, with TRBD1 matching 7 bases. This receptor was identified in a man in his forties in good health and CMV-seropositive. The DNA of the CDR3 is TGTGCCAGCAGCTTAGACGATCAGGGACAGCCTTACACTGAAGCTTTCTTT. Translated, it gives CASSLDDQGQPYTEAFF. Full variable domain (rest looked up from reference TRBV11-3 and TRBJ1-1): EAGVVQSPRYKIIEKKQPVAFWCNPISGHNTLYWYLQNLGQGPELLIRYENEEAVDDSQLPKDRFSAERLKGVDSTLKIQPAELGDSAVYLCASSLDDQGQPYTEAFFGQGTRLTVV.